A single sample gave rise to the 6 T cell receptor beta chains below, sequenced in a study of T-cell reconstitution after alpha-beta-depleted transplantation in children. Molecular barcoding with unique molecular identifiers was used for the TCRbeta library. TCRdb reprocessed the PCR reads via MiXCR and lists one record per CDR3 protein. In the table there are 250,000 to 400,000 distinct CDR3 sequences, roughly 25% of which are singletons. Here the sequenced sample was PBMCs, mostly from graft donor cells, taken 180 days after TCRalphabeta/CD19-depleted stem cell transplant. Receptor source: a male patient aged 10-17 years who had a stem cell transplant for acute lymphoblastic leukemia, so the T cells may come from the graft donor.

CDR3 bases: TGCGCCAGCAGCTTGGTGGCAGGGGTCGTCGCAGATACGCAGTATTTT. It is translated as CASSLVAGVVADTQYF. The chain couples TRBV5-1 to TRBJ2-3; tentative D call: TRBD1 (6 bases). Germline lookup yields CDR1 SGHRS and CDR2 YFSETQ. The CDR3 runs to 16 residues. V was clipped by 0 bases and J by 4 bases, with 15 bases between them.

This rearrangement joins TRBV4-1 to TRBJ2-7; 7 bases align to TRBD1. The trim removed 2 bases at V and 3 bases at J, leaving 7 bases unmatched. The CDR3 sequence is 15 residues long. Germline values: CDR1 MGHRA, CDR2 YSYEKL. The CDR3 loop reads CASSQSGQMSYEQYF. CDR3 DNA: TGCGCCAGCAGCCAATCGGGACAGATGAGCTACGAGCAGTACTTC.

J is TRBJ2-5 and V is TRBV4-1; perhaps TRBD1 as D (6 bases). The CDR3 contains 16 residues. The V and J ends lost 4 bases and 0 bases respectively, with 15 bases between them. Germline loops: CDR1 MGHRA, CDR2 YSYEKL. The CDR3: CASSLTPGHNQETQYF. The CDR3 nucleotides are TGCGCCAGCAGCCTCACCCCGGGACACAACCAAGAGACCCAGTACTTC.

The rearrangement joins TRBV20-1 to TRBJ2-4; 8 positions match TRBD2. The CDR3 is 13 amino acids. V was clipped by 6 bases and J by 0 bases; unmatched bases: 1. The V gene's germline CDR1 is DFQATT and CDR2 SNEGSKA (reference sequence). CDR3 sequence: CSAAGEAKNIQYF. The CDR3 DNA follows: TGCAGTGCAGCGGGAGAAGCCAAAAACATTCAGTACTTC.

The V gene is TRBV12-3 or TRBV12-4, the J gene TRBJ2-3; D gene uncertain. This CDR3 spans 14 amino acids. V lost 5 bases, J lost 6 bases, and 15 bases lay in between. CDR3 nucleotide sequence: TGTGCCAGCAGTCCCCAACAAGCGTCGGATACGCAGTATTTT. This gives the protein CASSPQQASDTQYF.

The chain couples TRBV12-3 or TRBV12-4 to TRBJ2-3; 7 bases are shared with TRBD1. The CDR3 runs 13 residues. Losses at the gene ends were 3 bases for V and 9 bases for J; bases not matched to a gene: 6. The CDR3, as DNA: TGTGCCAGCAGTTTTGGGGACAGAGGGACGCAGTATTTT. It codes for CASSFGDRGTQYF.